This T cell receptor (beta chain) is drawn from a study of OX40 agonist ivuxolimab in advanced cancers. Across the whole study: Patients in the trial were receiving intravenous ivuxolimab every 2 weeks, at doses of 0.01 to 10 mg/kg. Broader study findings: Those patients achieving a partial response at 0.1-3.0 mg/kg showed among the lowest clonal expansion. On average, CD8+ T cells showed a greater number of expanded clones than CD4+.

The repertoire was sequenced with immunoSEQ multiplex PCR; TCRdb's copy has only in-frame clones and lacks some. Here the sample spans about 64,000 clones, roughly 80% being singletons. Of note for this clone: As yet, its antigen is unknown.

V was cut by 2 bases and J by 0 bases, with 16 bases left in between. The CDR3 is made up of 17 amino acids. Germline lookup yields CDR1 SGHTS and CDR2 YDEGEE. Source: CD4+ or CD8+ T cells sorted from blood, taken in a trial of the OX40 agonist ivuxolimab. The V gene is TRBV5-8, the J gene TRBJ2-3; TRBD2 is a possible D gene (7 bases). This receptor was obtained from an adult with an advanced solid tumor such as melanoma, head and neck, liver or kidney cancer. CDR3 DNA: TGTGCCAGCAGCTTTTCGGCGGGGGCTCCGAGCACAGATACGCAGTATTTT. As protein: CASSFSAGAPSTDTQYF.